The sample holds many counts of the clone carrying this T cell receptor (beta chain). These data come from a study of Graves' ophthalmopathy and Graves' hyperthyroidism. The authors amplified TCR beta CDR3 regions, and they did so from RNA transcripts for repertoire sequencing. HTBI primers were used in a first-round RT-PCR, which preceded a second-round multiplex PCR. TCRdb reprocessed the multiplex PCR reads with MiXCR, giving one entry per CDR3 protein. The sample yields 300,000 to 400,000 distinct CDR3 sequences, under 20% seen once. Ophthalmopathy donors' eye disease showed moderate-to-severe activity, CAS of at least 3, NOSPECS of at least 4 and duration under 3 months. What supplied the PBMCs was 10 ml of fresh peripheral blood. The sample consisted of peripheral blood. This sequence was found in an adult man with Graves' ophthalmopathy.

The CDR3 coding sequence is TGTGCCAGCAGTTCCCACCGGTCCCGGCCCGAGTACACTGAAGCTTTCTTT. As protein: CASSSHRSRPEYTEAFF. The chain carries TRBV6-5 and TRBJ1-1; D unresolved. This CDR3 is 17 amino acids long. V was cut by 4 bases and J by 3 bases, with 21 bases left in between. Germline V gives CDR1 MNHEY, CDR2 SVGAGI.